The 29 T cell receptor beta chains below all came from one sample that was sequenced in a study of T cells in Graves' hyperthyroidism and ophthalmopathy. The CDR3 regions of TCR beta were amplified from RNA transcripts. HTBI primers were used for first-round RT-PCR of the TCR CDR3. Via MiXCR, TCRdb re-called the multiplex PCR reads, giving one row per CDR3 protein. This repertoire shows around 690,000 distinct CDR3 sequences, about 18% found once; its top ten account for around 15%. The sample comprised blood. These receptor sequences come from a man between 45 and 60 years old with Graves' hyperthyroidism.

V and J are TRBV5-5 and TRBJ2-5; TRBD2 matches at 7 bases. The germline V gene encodes CDR1 SGHKS and CDR2 YYEKEE (reference sequence). The CDR3 loop spans 14 amino acids. Losses at the gene ends were 3 bases for V and 2 bases for J; bases not matched to a gene: 4. CDR3 region: CASSSLAKQETQYF. CDR3 nucleotides: TGTGCCAGCAGCTCACTAGCGAAACAAGAGACCCAGTACTTC.

This clonotype has more than one count but fewer than ten. The chain employs TRBV29-1 and TRBJ1-2; 9 positions match TRBD1. CDR3 length: 11 residues. The ends lost 3 bases at V and 11 bases at J; junction bases unmatched: 4. Germline values: CDR1 SQVTM, CDR2 ANQGSEA. CDR3 protein: CSVDNRGHYTF. In DNA, the CDR3 is TGCAGCGTTGATAACAGGGGGCATTACACCTTC.

The chain recombines TRBV4-2 with TRBJ2-1; tentatively, D is TRBD1 or TRBD2 (5 bases each). Trimming took 4 bases from V and 5 from J, leaving 15 bases between them. Germline values: CDR1 LGHNA, CDR2 YNFKEQ. The CDR3 contains 15 residues. The CDR3 DNA sequence: TGTGCCAGCAGCCCGTTGGGGGACGCGAACAATGAGCAGTTCTTC. Protein sequence: CASSPLGDANNEQFF.

As regards this clonotype: A much larger clone is a single base away; this may be a read error. The chain recombines TRBV27 with TRBJ1-4; D not resolved. There are 13 residues in the CDR3. Germline values: CDR1 MNHEY, CDR2 SMNVEV (reference sequence). In nucleotides, the CDR3 is TGTGACAGCAGGTGGGCAGGACGGGAAAAACTGTTTTTT. Translated: CDSRWAGREKLFF.

The table lists this clonotype with many counts. J is TRBJ2-3 and V is TRBV24-1, with D unresolved. Germline CDR1 and CDR2: KGHDR and SFDVKD. V lost 3 bases and J 2 bases, leaving 5 bases between the germline ends. The CDR3 loop spans 13 amino acids. The DNA of the CDR3 is TGTGCCACCAGTGATCCCTCCACAGATACGCAGTATTTT. It encodes CATSDPSTDTQYF.

This clonotype was observed at least ten times. The chain carries TRBV3-1 and TRBJ2-5; 11 positions agree with TRBD2. The trim removed 4 bases at V and 5 bases at J, leaving 9 bases unmatched. This CDR3 has 16 residues. In germline, CDR1 is LGHDT, CDR2 YNNKEL (reference sequence). CDR3 sequence: CASSLELAGVDETQYF. The DNA of the CDR3 is TGTGCCAGCAGCCTCGAACTAGCGGGAGTTGATGAGACCCAGTACTTC.

In this sample, this clonotype turned up a few times. The CDR3 here is CATRDSGRGNTEAFF. The CDR3 bases are TGTGCCACCAGGGACTCAGGGAGGGGGAACACTGAAGCTTTCTTT. This sequence joins TRBV24-1 and TRBJ1-1, with D tentatively TRBD1 (5 bases). Per germline, CDR1 KGHDR and CDR2 SFDVKD. Between the trimmed V and J ends, which lost 7 bases and 1 base, there was a span of 15 bases. CDR3 length: 15 residues.

This clonotype came up a few times. The CDR3 here is CASRPTASLGANVLTF. CDR3 bases: TGTGCCAGCAGACCGACAGCGTCCCTCGGGGCCAACGTCCTGACTTTC. The V call is TRBV7-9, the J call TRBJ2-6; perhaps TRBD1 as D (5 bases). Germline V gene sequence: CDR1 SEHNR, CDR2 FQNEAQ (reference sequence). Trimming removed 6 bases from V and 4 bases from J, with 16 bases in between. The CDR3 is 16 residues long. Drawing the rest from reference TRBV7-9 and TRBJ2-6, the complete variable domain is DTGVSQNPRHKITKRGQNVTFRCDPISEHNRLYWYRQTLGQGPEFLTYFQNEAQLEKSRLLSDRFSAERPKGSFSTLEIQRTEQGDSAMYLCASRPTASLGANVLTFGAGSRLTVL.

This chain uses TRBV5-1 with TRBJ1-5; the D gene is possibly TRBD1 (5 bases). CDR1 and CDR2 (germline): SGHRS, YFSETQ. The CDR3 contains 14 residues. V was cut by 0 bases and J by 6 bases, with 10 bases left in between. The CDR3 sequence: CASSLEGVGQPQHF. CDR3 DNA: TGCGCCAGCAGCTTGGAAGGGGTCGGTCAGCCCCAGCATTTT.

This clonotype was counted ten times or more. This chain connects TRBV7-8 to TRBJ2-3, with D perhaps assigned TRBD1 or TRBD2 (5 bases each). CDR1 and CDR2 (germline): SGHVS, FQNEAQ. The CDR3 has 16 residues. The ends were cut back, 6 bases at V and 2 bases at J, with 18 bases in the middle. CDR3 protein: CASSRGNGAPTDTQYF. CDR3 in DNA: TGTGCCAGCAGTAGGGGCAACGGGGCTCCCACAGATACGCAGTATTTT.

The chain is built from TRBV27 and TRBJ2-7; D not certain. Germline V CDR1 and CDR2: MNHEY, SMNVEV (reference sequence). Between the trimmed V and J ends, which lost 5 bases and 5 bases, there was a span of 28 bases. The CDR3 length is 18 residues. CDR3 protein: CASSLDDMSTEPRNEQYF. The CDR3 DNA reads TGTGCCAGCAGTCTGGATGACATGTCGACGGAGCCTCGGAACGAGCAGTACTTC.

This clonotype was counted between two and nine times. The chain couples TRBV5-1 to TRBJ2-1, with D possibly being TRBD1 (5 bases). Trimming removed 5 bases at V and 4 bases at J, with 22 bases between. This CDR3 is 17 amino acids long. Germline lookup yields CDR1 SGHRS and CDR2 YFSETQ. CDR3 amino acids: CASSPPKGSGPYNEQFF. CDR3 sequence (DNA): TGCGCCAGCAGTCCCCCAAAAGGTTCAGGGCCGTACAATGAGCAGTTCTTC.

This clonotype came up a few times. This sequence joins TRBV20-1 and TRBJ2-3, with D unresolved. Between the trimmed V and J ends, which lost 6 bases and 5 bases, there was a span of 18 bases. The CDR3 runs 14 residues. The germline V gene has CDR1 DFQATT and CDR2 SNEGSKA (reference sequence). In DNA form, the CDR3 reads TGCAGTGCAAAGGACCGAAAAGTAGGAGATACGCAGTATTTT. It translates to CSAKDRKVGDTQYF.

This clonotype was seen a handful of times. The chain links TRBV28 to TRBJ1-5; D is perhaps TRBD1 (5 bases). The V end lost 3 bases, the J end lost 6 bases, and 9 bases lay between the germline ends. Germline V gives CDR1 MDHEN, CDR2 SYDVKM. The CDR3 consists of 13 residues. In nucleotides, the CDR3 is TGTGCCAGCAGTTTCCAGGGACCTCAGCCCCAGCATTTT. It yields the protein CASSFQGPQPQHF.

The sample holds many counts of this clonotype. The CDR3 here is CASSMPHVQLASETQYF. DNA for the CDR3: TGTGCCAGTAGTATGCCCCATGTCCAACTAGCGTCGGAGACCCAGTACTTC. The chain links TRBV19 to TRBJ2-5; 7 bases are shared with TRBD2. The V segment lost 3 bases and the J segment 5 bases; nucleotides outside the gene matches: 15. The length of the CDR3 is 17 residues. Germline CDR1 and CDR2: LNHDA and SQIVND (reference sequence).

V and J are TRBV27 and TRBJ2-1; possibly TRBD2 for D (5 bases). The CDR3 totals 17 residues. Germline V gene lookup returns CDR1 MNHEY and CDR2 SMNVEV (reference sequence). Trimming cost V 5 bases and J 0 bases, with 17 bases left between them. DNA for the CDR3: TGTGCCAGCAGTCTTTACTGGTCGGGGAGCTCCTACAATGAGCAGTTCTTC. Translation gives CASSLYWSGSSYNEQFF.

This clonotype was observed at least ten times. The chain has TRBV6-2 or TRBV6-3 and TRBJ2-1; no reliable D call. V was clipped by 4 bases and J by 3 bases, with 13 bases between them. CDR1 and CDR2 (germline): MNHEY, SVGEGT. The CDR3 loop spans 15 amino acids. The DNA for the CDR3 is TGTGCCAGCAGTTTACAGCGAGACAACTACAATGAGCAGTTCTTC. This sequence encodes CASSLQRDNYNEQFF.

In its sample, this clonotype was seen a few times. The genes are TRBV24-1 and TRBJ2-1; 7 bases are a match to TRBD2. Trimming cost V 12 bases and J 5 bases; bases outside gene matches: 15. The germline V gene encodes CDR1 KGHDR and CDR2 SFDVKD. The CDR3 is made up of 15 amino acids. CDR3 residues: CASSPTSTSHNEQFF. The CDR3 DNA sequence: TGTGCCTCCTCTCCAACATCGACTAGCCACAATGAGCAGTTCTTC.

Points on this clonotype: A single base separates this from a much larger clone, so it may be a read error. This rearrangement joins TRBV20-1 to TRBJ2-4; weak D call: TRBD2 (6 bases). This CDR3 is 14 amino acids long. Germline V gene sequence: CDR1 DFQATT, CDR2 SNEGSKA (reference sequence). CDR3 sequence (DNA): TGCAGTACTAGAGATGGAGGGCCGTGGAACATTCAGTACTTC. Translating it yields CSTRDGGPWNIQYF.

This clonotype was detected many times. This rearrangement joins TRBV12-3 or TRBV12-4 to TRBJ2-7; D is perhaps TRBD1 (6 bases). The CDR3 has 12 residues. Trimming stripped 5 bases from V and 9 bases from J, with 14 bases between. The CDR3 DNA reads TGTGCCAGCAGTCTCACAGGGAACGTGCAGTACTTC. Translated, it gives CASSLTGNVQYF.

This clonotype occurred a few times. The chain uses TRBV7-3 and TRBJ2-3, with D maybe TRBD2 (6 bases). CDR1 and CDR2 from the germline V gene are SGHTA and FQGTGA. CDR3 size: 15 residues. With 5 bases removed from V and 1 base from J, the gap between germline ends came to 13 bases. CDR3 sequence: CASSPRGFRTDTQYF. CDR3 nucleotide sequence: TGTGCCAGCAGCCCCCGGGGGTTTCGCACAGATACGCAGTATTTT.

This chain uses TRBV28 with TRBJ1-1; TRBD1 agrees at 10 bases. Germline CDR1 is MDHEN and CDR2 is SYDVKM. V gave up 2 bases and J gave up 0 bases; unmatched junction bases: 6. The CDR3 length is 17 residues. The CDR3 DNA reads TGTGCCAGCAGTTTACCCAGGACAGGGGGAGTGAACACTGAAGCTTTCTTT. Translation gives CASSLPRTGGVNTEAFF.

This clonotype showed up just a few times. Written as DNA, the CDR3 is TGTGCCAGCAGGAATCCGGGACTACGGGAGCAGTTCTTC. It is translated as CASRNPGLREQFF. The gene calls are TRBV11-2 and TRBJ2-1; 7 nucleotides align to TRBD2. CDR1 is SGHAT and CDR2 is FQNNGV in the germline V gene. The CDR3 has 13 residues. Losses at the gene ends were 6 bases for V and 10 bases for J; bases not matched to a gene: 9.

This clonotype was counted at least ten times. CDR3 sequence (DNA): TGTGCCAGCAGCTCCAGGGGGTCTAATGAGCAGTTCTTC. It yields the protein CASSSRGSNEQFF. The V gene is TRBV5-5, the J gene TRBJ2-1; 7 bases line up with TRBD1. V was clipped by 3 bases and J by 7 bases; unmatched bases: 4. The CDR3 spans 13 residues. CDR1 is SGHKS and CDR2 is YYEKEE in the germline V gene (reference sequence).

The V gene is TRBV18, the J gene TRBJ1-1; D unclear. V lost 2 bases to trimming and J lost 2 bases, with 12 bases between them. Germline V lookup: CDR1 KGHSH, CDR2 LQKENI. CDR3 length: 15 residues. The CDR3 region is CASSPEGRDNTEAFF. The CDR3, as DNA: TGTGCCAGCTCACCAGAGGGCAGAGACAACACTGAAGCTTTCTTT.

The V gene is TRBV19, the J gene TRBJ1-1, with no clear D. Trimming left V 2 bases short and J 3 bases short, with 7 bases between. The CDR3 sequence is 13 residues long. Germline CDR1 and CDR2: LNHDA and SQIVND (reference sequence). The CDR3 bases are TGTGCCAGTAGTATAACCGGGCACACTGAAGCTTTCTTT. This gives the protein CASSITGHTEAFF.

This clonotype was counted ten times or more. The chain recombines TRBV29-1 with TRBJ2-1, with D uncertain. Germline V gene lookup returns CDR1 SQVTM and CDR2 ANQGSEA. V was cut by 5 bases and J by 7 bases, with 18 bases left in between. The CDR3 runs to 14 residues. Written as DNA, the CDR3 is TGCAGCGTTTTCTTCGGTGGGTTACCTAATGAGCAGTTCTTC. This codes for CSVFFGGLPNEQFF.

The gene calls are TRBV13 and TRBJ1-5; D unresolved. This CDR3 is 14 amino acids long. Per the germline V gene, CDR1 is PRHDT and CDR2 is FYEKMQ (reference sequence). Between the trimmed V and J ends, which lost 0 bases and 4 bases, there was a span of 7 bases. CDR3: CASSLGQRNQPQHF. The DNA of the CDR3 is TGTGCCAGCAGCTTAGGCCAGAGAAATCAGCCCCAGCATTTT.

This clonotype was counted many times. The genes are TRBV11-2 and TRBJ2-2; unclear D gene. The CDR3 consists of 17 residues. Trimming removed 1 base from V and 6 bases from J, with 18 bases in between. Per germline, CDR1 SGHAT and CDR2 FQNNGV. Here the CDR3 reads CASSLAVVGVDAGELFF. For the CDR3, the DNA is TGTGCCAGCAGCTTAGCGGTCGTGGGTGTGGACGCCGGGGAGCTGTTTTTT.